This note documents a single T cell receptor (beta chain) sequence. The antigen is unknown. The CDR3 is 14 amino acids. Germline V gene lookup returns CDR1 MNHEY and CDR2 SVGAGI. V was pared by 2 bases and J by 0 bases, with 7 bases between. TCRdb used MiXCR to reprocess the 5' RACE reads, holding one entry per CDR3 protein. Among around 510,000 distinct CDR3 sequences listed, around 15% were seen once. These data are taken from a study of identical twins. General study results and limits: A lower insertion count was a feature of abundant cord blood beta clonotypes, with no such feature in memory repertoires.

The sample was also reused in another study, on yellow fever vaccine responses in identical twins.

The chain couples TRBV6-5 to TRBJ1-1, with a possible D match to TRBD1 (6 bases). The sequenced sample was CD4+ T cells sorted from blood. The receptor was derived from a young woman in good health. Here the CDR3 reads CASSYGGLNTEAFF. The CDR3 coding sequence is TGTGCCAGCAGTTACGGGGGCCTGAACACTGAAGCTTTCTTT.